The 15 T cell receptor beta chains presented below share a single source sample, sequenced in a study of CD8+CD57+ T cells in acquired aplastic anemia. CDR3 and TCR beta VDJ profiling relied on a genomic DNA template. MiXCR, applied by TCRdb to the reads, yields one record per CDR3 protein. The top ten hold over 25% of the sample, which has a few hundred thousand distinct CDR3 sequences, 60% to 65% seen once. Sequencing was done on a sample of sorted CD4+, CD8+, or CD8+CD57+ T cells (not recorded which) from PBMCs. The source is a human donor in good health.

This rearrangement joins TRBV15 to TRBJ2-7, with 8 positions matching TRBD2. The ends lost 5 bases at V and 3 bases at J; junction bases unmatched: 12. The CDR3 has 16 amino acids. CDR1 and CDR2 from the germline V gene are LNHNV and YYDKDF (reference sequence). The CDR3 nucleotides are TGTGCCACCAGCGAGAGCGGGGGCTCGGGGGGCTACGAGCAGTACTTC. Protein: CATSESGGSGGYEQYF.

At least ten counts were recorded for this clonotype. J is TRBJ2-3 and V is TRBV4-2; 9 nucleotides align to TRBD2. This CDR3 contains 15 residues. The germline V gene encodes CDR1 LGHNA and CDR2 YNFKEQ. The J segment lost 6 bases and the V segment lost 0 bases, leaving 4 bases of the junction unmatched. CDR3 DNA: TGTGCCAGCAGCCAAGAGGGGACTAGCTTGGATACGCAGTATTTT. It codes for CASSQEGTSLDTQYF.

Of note for this clonotype: It may be a read error: a sequence one base away is much more abundant. This rearrangement joins TRBV20-1 to TRBJ2-1; no definite D call. Germline assignment: CDR1 DFQATT and CDR2 SNEGSKA (reference sequence). This CDR3 is 14 amino acids long. The CDR3 DNA follows: TGCAATGCTACTTTAGGTGGGGAAGGCAATGAGCAGTTCTTC. As protein: CNATLGGEGNEQFF.

The V gene is TRBV19, the J gene TRBJ2-7, with TRBD1 identical over 9 bases. Germline CDR1 LNHDA, CDR2 SQIVND (reference sequence). The CDR3 extends over 14 amino acids. Trimming took 4 bases from V and 5 from J; bases not matched to a gene: 6. The DNA of the CDR3 is TGTGCCAGTAGTAGAAGGACAGGGGCTCACGAGCAGTACTTC. Its protein is CASSRRTGAHEQYF.

This clonotype was recorded at least ten times. The genes are TRBV9 and TRBJ2-3; D tentatively reads TRBD1 or TRBD2 (7 bases each). V was cut by 3 bases and J by 3 bases, with 23 bases left in between. Germline V lookup: CDR1 SGDLS, CDR2 YYNGEE. CDR3 length equals 18 residues. The CDR3 region is CASSGGEGVGGYTDTQYF. The CDR3 DNA follows: TGTGCCAGCAGCGGCGGGGAGGGGGTAGGGGGCTATACAGATACGCAGTATTTT.

V usage is TRBV9 and J usage is TRBJ2-5; D is unclear. Per germline, CDR1 SGDLS and CDR2 YYNGEE. V lost 4 bases and J lost 5, with 9 bases in between. CDR3 length: 12 amino acids. This chain's CDR3 is CASSQDRETQYF. In nucleotides, the CDR3 is TGTGCCAGCAGCCAAGACCGGGAGACCCAGTACTTC.

This chain's CDR3 is CASSDRDRPNYGYTF. The CDR3 nucleotides read TGTGCCAGCAGTGACCGGGACAGACCTAACTATGGCTACACCTTC. The V and J genes are TRBV25-1 and TRBJ1-2; TRBD1 matches 7 bases. The CDR3 runs to 15 residues. V gave up 3 bases and J gave up 0 bases; unmatched junction bases: 4. Germline loops: CDR1 MGHDK, CDR2 SYGVNS.

This clonotype was seen repeatedly, ten times or more. The chain couples TRBV9 to TRBJ1-1; D unclear. Deletions cut 4 bases from V and 3 bases from J, with 10 bases between. CDR1 is SGDLS and CDR2 is YYNGEE in the germline V gene. The CDR3 length is 13 residues. This CDR3 reads CASSPPWDTEAFF. In nucleotides, the CDR3 is TGTGCCAGCAGCCCCCCATGGGACACTGAAGCTTTCTTT.

This chain connects TRBV20-1 to TRBJ2-5; 7 nucleotides line up with TRBD1. The CDR3 length is 11 residues. The junction had 2 bases not matched to a gene; V was cut back by 2 bases and J by 8 bases. Germline values: CDR1 DFQATT, CDR2 SNEGSKA (reference sequence). The CDR3 loop reads CSARTGETQYF. The CDR3 coding sequence is TGCAGTGCTAGAACAGGGGAAACCCAGTACTTC.

Turning to this clonotype: In this CDR3 the conserved last residue, phenylalanine or tryptophan, is missing, so a read error is likely. The limits of the CDR3 on the DNA are not certain, so only TCRdb's listed CDR3 is given. J is TRBJ1-4 and V is TRBV10-1. The CDR3 extends over 11 residues, inclusive of both ends. Germline V gene lookup returns CDR1 WNHNN and CDR2 SYGVQD (reference sequence). CDR3 protein: CASSDPAAGVV.

This sequence joins TRBV5-1 and TRBJ2-7; 14 positions agree with TRBD2. Losses at the gene ends were 2 bases for V and 5 bases for J; bases not matched to a gene: 3. CDR1 and CDR2 from the germline V gene are SGHRS and YFSETQ. This CDR3 has 15 residues. DNA of the CDR3: TGCGCCAGCAGCTTCGGGACTAGCGGGAGTGACGAGCAGTACTTC. Its translation is CASSFGTSGSDEQYF.

This chain links TRBV2 with TRBJ2-7, with TRBD2 matching 14 bases. The V and J ends lost 6 bases and 1 base, in that order; junction bases with no gene match: 2. The CDR3 has 15 amino acids. Germline lookup yields CDR1 SNHLY and CDR2 FYNNEI. CDR3 bases: TGTGCCAGCAGGGGGACTAGCGGGAGATCCTACGAGCAGTACTTC. Amino acid sequence: CASRGTSGRSYEQYF.

The V gene is TRBV25-1, the J gene TRBJ2-3, with 8 bases aligning to TRBD1. This CDR3 is built from 18 residues. After removal of 6 bases from V and 0 bases from J, the junction contained 14 bases not matched to a gene. Germline V gene data show CDR1 as MGHDK and CDR2 as SYGVNS. The CDR3 region is CASRASSFGTGSTDTQYF. CDR3 in DNA: TGTGCCAGCAGAGCCAGCAGCTTCGGGACAGGTAGCACAGATACGCAGTATTTT.

V usage is TRBV7-6 and J usage is TRBJ1-2; D not resolved. The germline V gene encodes CDR1 SGHVS and CDR2 FNYEAQ. Trimming removed 1 base from V and 6 bases from J, with 9 bases in between. This CDR3 is 13 amino acids long. The CDR3 sequence: CASSLVERDGYTF. The DNA of the CDR3 is TGTGCCAGCAGCTTAGTAGAACGGGATGGCTACACCTTC.

For the CDR3, the DNA is TGTGCCATCAGTAACCGAGCGGGGCCCACAGATACGCAGTATTTT. Protein sequence: CAISNRAGPTDTQYF. V gene TRBV10-3 combines with J gene TRBJ2-3; 7 nucleotides agree with TRBD2. V was pared by 5 bases and J by 2 bases, with 7 bases of the junction left unmatched. There are 15 residues in the CDR3. Germline lookup yields CDR1 ENHRY and CDR2 SYGVKD.